This is a list of T cell receptor beta chains from one sample in a study of OX40 agonist ivuxolimab in advanced cancers. Clones were read by immunoSEQ multiplex PCR, and TCRdb kept only the in-frame ones, dropping some. The sample lists about 99,000 clones; approximately 93% were seen once. Material: CD4+ or CD8+ T cells sorted from blood, obtained in a trial of the OX40 agonist ivuxolimab. The receptors come from an adult with an advanced solid tumor such as melanoma, head and neck, liver or kidney cancer. CDR3s include the opening cysteine and the closing phenylalanine or tryptophan. Fields, in order: CDR3 protein, CDR3 DNA, clone size, V gene, J gene, CDR3 length, D gene. D genes are given only for firm matches. Clone size is stated in some rows and not others, as once, few, many or a class when expanded.

CASRGRDYGYTF	TGTGCCAGCAGAGGCAGGGACTATGGCTACACCTTC	NA	TRBV6-5	TRBJ1-2	12	NA
CASSSLPDGRGGPQHF	TGTGCCAGCAGCTCCTTACCAGACGGACGTGGGGGGCCCCAGCATTTT	NA	TRBV11-2	TRBJ1-5	16	NA
CASTAASPGTNEKLFF	TGTGCCAGCACTGCGGCCTCTCCCGGAACTAATGAAAAACTGTTTTTT	NA	TRBV2	TRBJ1-4	16	NA
CASSLRPGTPDF	TGTGCCAGCAGCTTGAGGCCGGGGACCCCGGACTTC	NA	TRBV5-4	TRBJ2-5	12	NA
CASRLGGGSSYEQYF	TGTGCCAGCAGACTCGGGGGGGGGAGCTCCTACGAGCAGTACTTC	NA	TRBV7-8	TRBJ2-7	15	TRBD2
CASSLHRFYATNEKLFF	TGTGCCAGCAGTTTACACAGATTCTATGCAACTAATGAAAAACTGTTTTTT	once	TRBV28	TRBJ1-4	17	NA
CASSLGGRNTGELFF	TGTGCCAGCAGCTTAGGGGGACGGAACACCGGGGAGCTGTTTTTT	NA	TRBV5-4	TRBJ2-2	15	NA
CSARRSVYNEQFF	TGCAGCGCCCGACGATCAGTTTACAATGAGCAGTTCTTC	once	TRBV29-1	TRBJ2-1	13	NA
CASSYPGTGYEQYF	TGTGCCAGCAGCTACCCCGGGACAGGCTACGAGCAGTACTTC	NA	TRBV5-6	TRBJ2-7	14	TRBD1
CASSPSQFSYEQYF	TGCGCCAGCAGCCCCTCACAATTCTCCTACGAGCAGTACTTC	NA	TRBV5-1	TRBJ2-7	14	NA